The 20 T cell receptor beta chains below come from one sample, sequenced in a study of graft-versus-host responses after intestinal transplantation. Their recognized antigens are unknown. TCRdb keeps only in-frame clones here, not all; method: immunoSEQ multiplex PCR. The sample carries about 89,000 clones, roughly 92% recorded once. The specimen comprised unstimulated CD4+ T cells sorted from spleen or lymph node cells, sampled before intestinal transplant. These TCRs come from a human donor who received an intestinal transplant.

The chain employs TRBV6-6 and TRBJ1-2; 7 bases are shared with TRBD1. CDR3 length equals 16 residues. The trim removed 2 bases at V and 2 bases at J, leaving 8 bases unmatched. Germline lookup yields CDR1 MNHNY and CDR2 SVGAGI (reference sequence). Here the CDR3 reads CASSYPLSTGNYGYTF. CDR3 sequence (DNA): TGTGCCAGCAGTTACCCCCTCTCGACAGGGAACTATGGCTACACCTTC.

This clone was seen once. The chain links TRBV19 to TRBJ1-1; D is undetermined. Trimming shortened V by 4 bases and J by 1 base, and 13 bases separated the two germline ends. The CDR3 extends over 15 amino acids. The germline V gene has CDR1 LNHDA and CDR2 SQIVND (reference sequence). DNA for the CDR3: TGTGCCAGTAGTAGGGTCCTTGAGGCGAACACTGAAGCTTTCTTT. It codes for CASSRVLEANTEAFF. Full variable domain (rest looked up from reference TRBV19 and TRBJ1-1): DGGITQSPKYLFRKEGQNVTLSCEQNLNHDAMYWYRQDPGQGLRLIYYSQIVNDFQKGDIAEGYSVSREKKESFPLTVTSAQKNPTAFYLCASSRVLEANTEAFFGQGTRLTVV.

The chain carries TRBV4-1 and TRBJ1-4, with TRBD1 as a possible D gene (5 bases). The CDR3 is 16 residues long. The germline gives CDR1 MGHRA, CDR2 YSYEKL. V lost 1 base to trimming and J lost 2 bases, with 11 bases between them. CDR3 loop: CASSQGSGLTNEKLFF. For the CDR3, the DNA is TGCGCCAGCAGCCAAGGGTCGGGGCTTACTAATGAAAAACTGTTTTTT.

V usage is TRBV5-1 and J usage is TRBJ2-1; D is ambiguous. Trimming pared 3 bases from V and 7 bases from J, leaving 8 bases between. CDR1 and CDR2 from the germline V gene are SGHRS and YFSETQ. CDR3 length equals 12 residues. The CDR3 here is CASSYSRNEQFF. The CDR3 DNA sequence: TGCGCCAGCAGCTATTCCAGGAATGAGCAGTTCTTC. Based on the CDR3 plus reference TRBV5-1 and TRBJ2-1, the full variable domain is KAGVTQTPRYLIKTRGQQVTLSCSPISGHRSVSWYQQTPGQGLQFLFEYFSETQRNKGNFPGRFSGRQFSNSRSEMNVSTLELGDSALYLCASSYSRNEQFFGPGTRLTVL.

CDR3: CASSLVQQGTDTQYF. The CDR3 coding sequence is TGTGCCAGCAGCTTAGTGCAACAGGGCACAGATACGCAGTATTTT. This chain uses TRBV7-2 with TRBJ2-3; D may be TRBD1 (5 bases). CDR1 and CDR2 from the germline V gene are SGHTA and FQGNSA. The CDR3 covers 15 residues. V lost 1 base to trimming and J lost 1 base, with 9 bases between them.

The chain has TRBV5-4 and TRBJ2-5, with 12 bases identical to TRBD2. The CDR3 is 16 residues long. In germline, CDR1 is SGHNT, CDR2 YYREEE (reference sequence). V lost 5 bases to trimming and J lost 4 bases; unmatched junction nucleotides: 9. The CDR3 nucleotides are TGTGCCAGCAGTCCCTCACTAGCGGGAGGTGGAGAGACCCAGTACTTC. This codes for CASSPSLAGGGETQYF.

The V gene is TRBV30, the J gene TRBJ2-5; 7 bases agree with TRBD1. Trimming took 1 base from V and 5 from J; bases not matched to a gene: 4. CDR1 GTSNPN and CDR2 SVGIG come from the germline V gene (reference sequence). CDR3 size: 13 residues. DNA of the CDR3: TGTGCCTGGAGTGGGCAGGGGGTGGAGACCCAGTACTTC. This gives the protein CAWSGQGVETQYF.

CDR3 sequence reads: CASSPAEKDQAFF. CDR3 in DNA: TGTGCCAGCAGCCCCGCTGAGAAGGACCAAGCTTTCTTT. The rearrangement links TRBV7-9 to TRBJ1-1, with D unresolved. V lost 5 bases and J 9 bases, leaving 16 bases between the germline ends. CDR3 length: 13 residues. CDR1 and CDR2 (germline): SEHNR, FQNEAQ (reference sequence).

DNA of the CDR3: TGTGCCAGCAGCTTACTAGCGGAACCTTACGAGCAGTACTTC. Encoded protein: CASSLLAEPYEQYF. The genes are TRBV7-2 and TRBJ2-7, with 7 positions matching TRBD2. Looked up from germline, CDR1 is SGHTA and CDR2 is FQGNSA. CDR3 length equals 14 residues. V trimming: 2 bases; J trimming: 4 bases; junction bases outside the gene matches: 5. The entire variable domain, with the rest obtained from reference TRBV7-2 and TRBJ2-7, is as follows: GAGVSQSPSNKVTEKGKDVELRCDPISGHTALYWYRQSLGQGLEFLIYFQGNSAPDKSGLPSDRFSAERTGGSVSTLTIQRTQQEDSAVYLCASSLLAEPYEQYFGPGTRLTVT.

J is TRBJ2-3 and V is TRBV5-1; no clear D gene. Deletions cut 4 bases from V and 0 bases from J, with 12 bases between. Germline V gene data show CDR1 as SGHRS and CDR2 as YFSETQ. The CDR3 loop spans 15 amino acids. DNA of the CDR3: TGCGCCAGCAGCATGGACCCATTAAGCACAGATACGCAGTATTTT. This sequence encodes CASSMDPLSTDTQYF.

The CDR3 region has the DNA TGCGCCAGCAGCTTGGCTGCCGAGACCCAGTACTTC. Its protein is CASSLAAETQYF. V usage is TRBV5-1 and J usage is TRBJ2-5, with D unresolved. CDR1 and CDR2 from the germline V gene are SGHRS and YFSETQ. CDR3 size: 12 residues. Trimming pared 0 bases from V and 5 bases from J, leaving 5 bases between.

The chain employs TRBV5-8 and TRBJ2-3; 7 bases fit TRBD2. The CDR3 covers 14 residues. V shed 4 bases and J 2 bases; nucleotides not matched to a gene: 4. Germline lookup yields CDR1 SGHTS and CDR2 YDEGEE. CDR3 protein: CASSRTRPTDTQYF. The CDR3 nucleotides read TGTGCCAGCAGCCGGACTAGACCCACAGATACGCAGTATTTT.

The rearrangement uses TRBV15 and TRBJ2-6; the D gene is possibly TRBD1 (6 bases). The CDR3 contains 16 residues. CDR1 is LNHNV, CDR2 YYDKDF, per germline (reference sequence). V shed 5 bases and J shed 2 bases, with 13 bases lying between them. CDR3 DNA: TGTGCCACCAGCCGTGACAGGCCCGCTGGGGCCAACGTCCTGACTTTC. Its protein is CATSRDRPAGANVLTF.

The rearrangement uses TRBV5-1 and TRBJ2-7; tentative D call: TRBD2 (6 bases). Trimming removed 6 bases at V and 2 bases at J, with 12 bases between. The CDR3 sequence is 13 residues long. The germline gives CDR1 SGHRS, CDR2 YFSETQ. The CDR3 region has the DNA TGCGCCAGCACCCTGGGGGGAGCCTACGAGCAGTACTTC. This gives the protein CASTLGGAYEQYF.

The J gene is TRBJ2-3, the V gene TRBV20-1; D unclear. Germline loops: CDR1 DFQATT, CDR2 SNEGSKA (reference sequence). The V end lost 3 bases, the J end lost 11 bases, and 12 bases lay between the germline ends. The CDR3 runs to 11 residues. The CDR3 DNA reads TGCAGTGCTAGTCTTGGGTTGGAGCAGTATTTT. It yields the protein CSASLGLEQYF.

V gene TRBV29-1 combines with J gene TRBJ1-5; possibly TRBD1 for D (6 bases). Germline V gives CDR1 SQVTM, CDR2 ANQGSEA. The CDR3 loop spans 13 amino acids. Trimming took off 7 bases at V and 3 bases at J, with 13 bases between the two ends. The DNA for the CDR3 is TGCAGCGCCGCCGACAGGATCAATCAGCCCCAGCATTTT. As protein: CSAADRINQPQHF.

The chain employs TRBV10-1 and TRBJ1-1; possibly TRBD1 for D (5 bases). V gave up 5 bases and J gave up 5 bases, with 12 bases separating them. The germline gives CDR1 WNHNN, CDR2 SYGVQD (reference sequence). The CDR3 is made up of 13 amino acids. Here the CDR3 reads CASSSSGLTEAFF. The CDR3 nucleotides are TGCGCCAGCAGTTCCTCAGGGCTAACTGAAGCTTTCTTT.

This chain uses TRBV7-9 with TRBJ2-7; tentatively, D is TRBD2 (6 bases). The CDR3 is made up of 14 amino acids. Between the trimmed V and J ends, which lost 4 bases and 2 bases, there was a span of 12 bases. The germline gives CDR1 SEHNR, CDR2 FQNEAQ (reference sequence). CDR3 in amino acids: CASSSGTATYEQYF. As DNA, the CDR3 is TGTGCCAGCAGCTCTGGGACTGCCACCTACGAGCAGTACTTC.

V usage is TRBV5-6 and J usage is TRBJ1-2; D remains unclear. The V end lost 0 bases, the J end lost 4 bases, and 10 bases lay between the germline ends. This CDR3 comprises 14 residues. CDR1 and CDR2 (germline): SGHDT, YYEEEE. The CDR3 coding sequence is TGTGCCAGCAGCTTGGACCAAAGACTCTATGGCTACACCTTC. This sequence encodes CASSLDQRLYGYTF.

V usage is TRBV10-3 and J usage is TRBJ2-3; no firm D call. V dropped 6 bases and J dropped 6 bases, with 10 bases sitting between them. Germline CDR1 ENHRY, CDR2 SYGVKD. The CDR3 contains 12 residues. The CDR3 sequence: CAISDMPDTQYF. CDR3 DNA sequence: TGTGCCATCAGCGACATGCCGGATACGCAGTATTTT.